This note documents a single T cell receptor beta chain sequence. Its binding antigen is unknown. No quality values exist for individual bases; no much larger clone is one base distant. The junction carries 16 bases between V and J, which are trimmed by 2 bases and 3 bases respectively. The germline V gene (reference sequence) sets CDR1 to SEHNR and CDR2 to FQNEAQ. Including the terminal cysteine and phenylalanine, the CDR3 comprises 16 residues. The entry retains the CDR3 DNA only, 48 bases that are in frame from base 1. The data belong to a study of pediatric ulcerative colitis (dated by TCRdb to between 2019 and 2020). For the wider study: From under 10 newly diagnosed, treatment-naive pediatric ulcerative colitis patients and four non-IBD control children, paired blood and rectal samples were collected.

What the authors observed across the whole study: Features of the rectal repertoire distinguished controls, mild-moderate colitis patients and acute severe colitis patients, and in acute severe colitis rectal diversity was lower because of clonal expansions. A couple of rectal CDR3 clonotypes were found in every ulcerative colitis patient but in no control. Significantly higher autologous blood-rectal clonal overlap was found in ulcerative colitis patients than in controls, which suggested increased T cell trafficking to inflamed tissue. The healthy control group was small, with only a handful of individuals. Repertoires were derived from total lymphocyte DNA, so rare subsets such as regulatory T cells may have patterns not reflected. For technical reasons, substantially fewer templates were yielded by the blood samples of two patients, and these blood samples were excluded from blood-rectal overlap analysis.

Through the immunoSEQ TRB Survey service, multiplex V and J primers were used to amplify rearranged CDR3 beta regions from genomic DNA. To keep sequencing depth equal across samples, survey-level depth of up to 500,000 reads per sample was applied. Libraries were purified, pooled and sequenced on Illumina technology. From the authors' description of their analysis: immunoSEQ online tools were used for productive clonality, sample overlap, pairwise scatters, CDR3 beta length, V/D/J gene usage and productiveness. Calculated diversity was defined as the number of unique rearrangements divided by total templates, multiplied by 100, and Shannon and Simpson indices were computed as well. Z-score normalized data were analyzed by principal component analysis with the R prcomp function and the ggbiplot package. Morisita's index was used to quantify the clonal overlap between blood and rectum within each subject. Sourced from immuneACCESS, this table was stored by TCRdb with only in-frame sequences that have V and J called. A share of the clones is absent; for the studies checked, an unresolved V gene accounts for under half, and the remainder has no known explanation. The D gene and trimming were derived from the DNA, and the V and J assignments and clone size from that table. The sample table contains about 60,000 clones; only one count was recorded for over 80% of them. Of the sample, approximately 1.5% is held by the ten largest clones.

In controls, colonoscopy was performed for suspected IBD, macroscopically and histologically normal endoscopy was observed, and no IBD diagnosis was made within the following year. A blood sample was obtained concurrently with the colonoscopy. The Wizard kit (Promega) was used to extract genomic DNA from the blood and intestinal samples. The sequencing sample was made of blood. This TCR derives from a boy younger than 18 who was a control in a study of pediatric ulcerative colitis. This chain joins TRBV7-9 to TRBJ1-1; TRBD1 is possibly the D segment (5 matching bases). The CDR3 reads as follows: CASSLSVSGVHTEAFF. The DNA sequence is TGTGCCAGCAGCTTAAGTGTGTCGGGGGTTCACACTGAAGCTTTCTTT.